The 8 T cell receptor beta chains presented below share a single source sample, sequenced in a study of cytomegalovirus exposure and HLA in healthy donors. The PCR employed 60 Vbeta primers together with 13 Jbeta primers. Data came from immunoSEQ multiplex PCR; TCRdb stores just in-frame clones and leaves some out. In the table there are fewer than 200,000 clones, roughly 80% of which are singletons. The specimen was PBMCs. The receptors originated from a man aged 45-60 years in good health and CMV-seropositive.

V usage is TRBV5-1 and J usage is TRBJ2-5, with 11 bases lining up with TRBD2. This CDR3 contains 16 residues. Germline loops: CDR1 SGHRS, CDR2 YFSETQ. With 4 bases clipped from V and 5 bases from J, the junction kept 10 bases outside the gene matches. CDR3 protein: CASSVGLAGNWETQYF. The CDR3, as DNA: TGCGCCAGCAGCGTCGGACTAGCGGGTAACTGGGAGACCCAGTACTTC.

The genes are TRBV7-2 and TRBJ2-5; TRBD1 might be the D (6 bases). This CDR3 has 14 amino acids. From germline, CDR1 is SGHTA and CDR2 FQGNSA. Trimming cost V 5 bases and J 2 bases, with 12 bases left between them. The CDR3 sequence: CASSPGQGQETQYF. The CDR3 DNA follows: TGTGCCAGCAGCCCCGGCCAGGGGCAAGAGACCCAGTACTTC.

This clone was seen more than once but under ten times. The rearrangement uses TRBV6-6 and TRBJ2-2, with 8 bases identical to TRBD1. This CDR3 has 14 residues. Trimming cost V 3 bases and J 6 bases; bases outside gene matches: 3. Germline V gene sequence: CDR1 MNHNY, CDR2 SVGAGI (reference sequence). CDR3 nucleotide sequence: TGTGCCAGCAGTTATCGGACAGGGCCCGGGGAGCTGTTTTTT. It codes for CASSYRTGPGELFF.

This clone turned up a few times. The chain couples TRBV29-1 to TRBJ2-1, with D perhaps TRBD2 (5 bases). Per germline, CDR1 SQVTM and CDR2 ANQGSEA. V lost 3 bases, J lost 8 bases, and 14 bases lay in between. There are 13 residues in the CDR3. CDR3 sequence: CSVDFVGAYEQFF. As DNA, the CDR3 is TGCAGCGTTGACTTCGTGGGAGCCTATGAGCAGTTCTTC.

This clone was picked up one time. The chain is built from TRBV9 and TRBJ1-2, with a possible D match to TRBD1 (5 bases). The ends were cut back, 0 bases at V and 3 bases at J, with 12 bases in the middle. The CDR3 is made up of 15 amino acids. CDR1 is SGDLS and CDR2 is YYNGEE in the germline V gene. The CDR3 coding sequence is TGTGCCAGCAGCGTAGAAGCGGGGGGTGACTATGGCTACACCTTC. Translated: CASSVEAGGDYGYTF. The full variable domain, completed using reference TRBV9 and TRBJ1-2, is DSGVTQTPKHLITATGQRVTLRCSPRSGDLSVYWYQQSLDQGLQFLIQYYNGEERAKGNILERFSAQQFPDLHSELNLSSLELGDSALYFCASSVEAGGDYGYTFGSGTRLTVV.

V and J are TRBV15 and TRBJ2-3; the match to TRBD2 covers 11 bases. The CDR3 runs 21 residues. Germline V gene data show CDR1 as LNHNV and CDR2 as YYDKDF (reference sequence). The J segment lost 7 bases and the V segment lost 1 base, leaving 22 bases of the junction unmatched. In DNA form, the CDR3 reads TGTGCCACCAGCAGAGCTTTTCCGCCCGGACTAGCGGGCGAGGGGTTATATACGCAGTATTTT. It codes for CATSRAFPPGLAGEGLYTQYF.

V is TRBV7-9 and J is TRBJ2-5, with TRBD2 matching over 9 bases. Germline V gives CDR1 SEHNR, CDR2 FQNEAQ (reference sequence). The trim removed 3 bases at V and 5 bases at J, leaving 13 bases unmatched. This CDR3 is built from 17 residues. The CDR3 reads CASSFSSGRGGRETQYF. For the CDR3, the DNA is TGTGCCAGCAGCTTCTCTAGCGGGCGGGGGGGCCGGGAGACCCAGTACTTC.

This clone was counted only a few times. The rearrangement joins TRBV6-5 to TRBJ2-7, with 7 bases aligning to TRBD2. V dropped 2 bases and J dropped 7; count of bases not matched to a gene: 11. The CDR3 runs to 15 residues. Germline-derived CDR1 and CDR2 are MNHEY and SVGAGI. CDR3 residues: CASSYIRAGDGEQYF. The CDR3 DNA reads TGTGCCAGCAGTTACATAAGGGCGGGAGACGGAGAGCAGTACTTC.